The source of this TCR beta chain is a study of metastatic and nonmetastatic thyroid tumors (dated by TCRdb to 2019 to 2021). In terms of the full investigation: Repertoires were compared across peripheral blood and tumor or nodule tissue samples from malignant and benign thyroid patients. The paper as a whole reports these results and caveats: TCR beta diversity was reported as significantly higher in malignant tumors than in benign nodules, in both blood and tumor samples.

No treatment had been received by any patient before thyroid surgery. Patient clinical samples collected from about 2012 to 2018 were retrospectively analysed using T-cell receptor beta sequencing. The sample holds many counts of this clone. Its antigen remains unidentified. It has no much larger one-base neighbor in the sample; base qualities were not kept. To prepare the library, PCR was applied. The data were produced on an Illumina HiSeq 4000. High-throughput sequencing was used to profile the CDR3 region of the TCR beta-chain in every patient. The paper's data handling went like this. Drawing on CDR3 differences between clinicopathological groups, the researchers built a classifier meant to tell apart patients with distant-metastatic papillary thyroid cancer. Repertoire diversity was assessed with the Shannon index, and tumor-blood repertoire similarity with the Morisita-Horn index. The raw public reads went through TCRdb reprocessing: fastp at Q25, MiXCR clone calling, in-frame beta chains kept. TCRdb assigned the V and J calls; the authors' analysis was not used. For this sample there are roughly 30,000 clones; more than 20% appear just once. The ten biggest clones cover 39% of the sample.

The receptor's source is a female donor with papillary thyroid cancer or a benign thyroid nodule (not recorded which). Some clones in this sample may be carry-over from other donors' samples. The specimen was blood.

The CDR3 has the sequence CASSSYYIGELFF. In nucleotide form, the sequence is TGTGCCAGCAGTTCGTATTACATCGGGGAGCTGTTTTTT. Recombination linked TRBV6-2 or TRBV6-3 to TRBJ2-2, with the D gene uncertain. CDR1 and CDR2, per the germline V gene, are MNHEY and SVGEGT. The trim is 4 bases for V and 7 bases for J, with a gap of 10 bases between the germline ends. The CDR3 starts with the cysteine, ends with the phenylalanine, and has 13 residues. The CDR3 DNA has 39 bases and is translated from base 1.